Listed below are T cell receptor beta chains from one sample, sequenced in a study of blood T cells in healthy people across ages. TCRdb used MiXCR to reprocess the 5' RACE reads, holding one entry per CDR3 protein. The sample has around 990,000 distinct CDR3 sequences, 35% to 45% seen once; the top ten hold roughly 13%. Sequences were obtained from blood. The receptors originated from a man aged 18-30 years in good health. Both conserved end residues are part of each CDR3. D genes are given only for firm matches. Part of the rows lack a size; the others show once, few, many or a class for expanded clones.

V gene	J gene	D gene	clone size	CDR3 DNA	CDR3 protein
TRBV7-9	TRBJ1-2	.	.	TGTGCCAGCAGCTTGGGACCAATCGGATCCGACGATGGCTACACCTTC	CASSLGPIGSDDGYTF
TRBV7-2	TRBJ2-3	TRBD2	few	TGTGCCAGCAGAGATATAGGACTAGCGGGGGGTAGCACAGATACGCAGTATTTT	CASRDIGLAGGSTDTQYF
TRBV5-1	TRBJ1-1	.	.	TGCGCCAGCAGCCCCGGACGGGGCAGCAAATCCCTGAACACTGAAGCTTTCTTT	CASSPGRGSKSLNTEAFF
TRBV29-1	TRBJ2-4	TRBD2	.	TGCAGCGTGACGCGGGGGTACCCTTCCAATGAGCAGTACTTC	CSVTRGYPSNEQYF
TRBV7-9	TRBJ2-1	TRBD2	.	TGTGCCAGCAGCTTAGCGGGGGTAGCGGGGGACTCCTACAATGAGCAGTTCTTC	CASSLAGVAGDSYNEQFF
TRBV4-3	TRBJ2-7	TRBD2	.	TGCGCCAGCAGCCAAGATCGAGGGCAGGGACTAGCGGAAAAGTACGAGCAGTACTTC	CASSQDRGQGLAEKYEQYF
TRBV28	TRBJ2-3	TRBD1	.	TGTGCCAGCAGTCCCGACGGAAGGACAGGGGCAACCACAGATACGCAGTATTTT	CASSPDGRTGATTDTQYF
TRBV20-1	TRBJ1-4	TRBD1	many	TGCGCCGGACAGGGTGTGGGGAAACTGTTTTTT	CAGQGVGKLFF
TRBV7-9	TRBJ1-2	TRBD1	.	TGTGCCAGCAGCGGGACAGGGGAGCACTATGGCTACACCTTC	CASSGTGEHYGYTF
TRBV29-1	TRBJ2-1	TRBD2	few	TGCAGCGTTGGGGAGGGAACCTCTGAGCAGTTCTTC	CSVGEGTSEQFF
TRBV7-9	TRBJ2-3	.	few	TGTGCCAGCAGCTCGGCGAAGGAAAAACGTCAACATGTAGATACGCAGTATTTT	CASSSAKEKRQHVDTQYF
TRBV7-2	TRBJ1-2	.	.	TGTGCCAGCAGCCCGACGCAGGGTTATGGCTACACCTTC	CASSPTQGYGYTF
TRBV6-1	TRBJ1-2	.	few	TGTGCCGGGGAGACTAACTATGGCTACACCTTC	CAGETNYGYTF
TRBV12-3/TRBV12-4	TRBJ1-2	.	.	TGTGCCAGCAGTATGGGACATTCGGCGGGCACCTTC	CASSMGHSAGTF
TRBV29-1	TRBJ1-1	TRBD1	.	TGCAGCGGCCTAAGGGGGCGAAGGGAGAACACTGAAGCTTTCTTT	CSGLRGRRENTEAFF
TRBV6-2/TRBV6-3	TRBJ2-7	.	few	TGTGCCAGCCCTACGGGATACTACGAGCAGTACTTC	CASPTGYYEQYF
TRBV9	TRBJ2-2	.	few	TGTGCCAGCAGCGTAGATGGTGGCGGGGAGCTGTTTTTT	CASSVDGGGELFF
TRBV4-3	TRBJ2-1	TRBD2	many	TGCGCCAGCAGCCAGCTAGCGGGGGGGCAGAATGAGCAGTTCTTC	CASSQLAGGQNEQFF
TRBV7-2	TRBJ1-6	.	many	TGTGCCAGCAGCGCCAACAGAGCCCTCCACTTT	CASSANRALHF
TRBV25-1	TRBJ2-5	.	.	TGTGCCAGCAGTGAATCCAAGGTCAGACAAGAGACCCAGTACTTC	CASSESKVRQETQYF
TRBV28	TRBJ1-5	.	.	TGTGCCAGCAGTCAAGGAAGGGACAATAATCAGCCCCAGCATTTT	CASSQGRDNNQPQHF
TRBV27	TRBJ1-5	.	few	TGTGCCAGCAGTCCGCTCCTCGGATTCAATCAGCCCCAGCATTTT	CASSPLLGFNQPQHF
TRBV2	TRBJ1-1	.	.	TGTGCCAGCAGTGCTGCAGGCACTGAAGCTTTCTTT	CASSAAGTEAFF
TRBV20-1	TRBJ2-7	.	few	TGCAGTGCTAGGGAATATTACGAGCAGTACTTC	CSAREYYEQYF
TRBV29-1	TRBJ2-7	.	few	TGCAGCGTTGCAGCAGGGAGCTACGAGCAGTACTTC	CSVAAGSYEQYF
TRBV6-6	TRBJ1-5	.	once	TGTGCCAGCAGTTACGATTATCAGCCCCAGCATTTT	CASSYDYQPQHF
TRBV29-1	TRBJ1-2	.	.	TGCAGCGTCGCAAAGCGGGGATATGGCTACACCTTC	CSVAKRGYGYTF
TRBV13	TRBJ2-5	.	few	TGTGCCAGCAGCTACTTCTCAGGGGAGAGAGGGACCCAGTACTTC	CASSYFSGERGTQYF
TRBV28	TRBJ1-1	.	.	TGTGCCAGCAGTTCCGCGGGACACATGAACACTGAAGCTTTCTTT	CASSSAGHMNTEAFF
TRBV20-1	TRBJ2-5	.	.	TGCAGTGCTAGCAAAAGGAGCTTCGGTTATCAGGATGAGCAGTACTTC	CSASKRSFGYQDEQYF
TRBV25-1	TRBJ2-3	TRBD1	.	TGTGCCAGCAGTGAATACTTGCAGGGGGCTACAGATACGCAGTATTTT	CASSEYLQGATDTQYF
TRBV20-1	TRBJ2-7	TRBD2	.	TGCAGTGGCCGAGCACCGGGACTAAACTACGAGCAGTACTTC	CSGRAPGLNYEQYF
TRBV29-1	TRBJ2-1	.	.	TGCAGCGTTGTTTGGCCATTCCAACCTCACAATGAGCAGTTCTTC	CSVVWPFQPHNEQFF
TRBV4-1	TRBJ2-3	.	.	TGCGCCAGCAGCCAAGCTGATGGGAAACGAGCAGATACGCAGTATTTT	CASSQADGKRADTQYF
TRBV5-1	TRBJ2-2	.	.	TGCGCCAGCAGCGCGGGACACTCCAACACCGGGGAGCTGTTTTTT	CASSAGHSNTGELFF
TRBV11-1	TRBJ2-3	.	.	TGTGCCAGCAGCCTAAAGGGTCCAACGGCTAACACAGATACGCAGTATTTT	CASSLKGPTANTDTQYF
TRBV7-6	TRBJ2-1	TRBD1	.	TGTGCCAGCAGCTTAGCACCCCCGGGACAGGGACACAATGAGCAGTTCTTC	CASSLAPPGQGHNEQFF
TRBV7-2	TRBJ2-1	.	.	TGTGCCAGCAGCAACCAAAGAAATGAGCAGTTCTTC	CASSNQRNEQFF
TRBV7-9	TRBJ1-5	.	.	TGTGCCAGCAGCGTAGCGGACAGCTTAGGGCCCCAGCATTTT	CASSVADSLGPQHF
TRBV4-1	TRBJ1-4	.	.	TGCGCCAGCAGCCAGTTTCCGGACCTCCGGCGACATAATGAAAAACTGTTTTTT	CASSQFPDLRRHNEKLFF
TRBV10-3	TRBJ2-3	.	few	TGTGCCATCAGCCCGGGACTTAGCACAGATACGCAGTATTTT	CAISPGLSTDTQYF
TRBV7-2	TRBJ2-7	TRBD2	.	TGTGCCAGCAGCACCAGGACTAGCGGACCCAACGAGCAGTACTTC	CASSTRTSGPNEQYF
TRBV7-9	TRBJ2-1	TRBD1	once	TGTGCCAGCAGCCCTCGGACAGGGGGGCACTACAATGAGCAGTTCTTC	CASSPRTGGHYNEQFF
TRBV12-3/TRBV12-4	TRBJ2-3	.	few	TGTGCCAGCAGAGGGAATAGCGGCACAGATACGCAGTATTTT	CASRGNSGTDTQYF
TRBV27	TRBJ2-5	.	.	TGTGCCAGCAGCCGTCGGGACCGTCCCTACAATGAGCAGTACTTC	CASSRRDRPYNEQYF
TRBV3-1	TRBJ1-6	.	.	TGTGCCAGCAGCGAGATACCGGGCCATAATTCACCCCTCCACTTT	CASSEIPGHNSPLHF
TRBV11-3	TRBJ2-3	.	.	TGTGCCAGCAGCTTAGGGGAGTTTGGCGGGACTCCTAGCACAGATACGCAGTATTTT	CASSLGEFGGTPSTDTQYF
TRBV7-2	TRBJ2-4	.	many	TGTGCCAGCAGCTTAGAATGGGGTTCAAACATTCAGTACTTC	CASSLEWGSNIQYF
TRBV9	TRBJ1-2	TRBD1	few	TGTGCCAGCAGCGTAGGTTCGGGACAGGTTCGTGGCTACACCTTC	CASSVGSGQVRGYTF
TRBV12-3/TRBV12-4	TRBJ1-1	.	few	TGTGCCAGCAGTCCCCGACAGATATTGAACACTGAAGCTTTCTTT	CASSPRQILNTEAFF
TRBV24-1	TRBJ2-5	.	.	TGTGCCACCAGTGATGTTTTCGGGGCCACCAATGAGCAGTACTTC	CATSDVFGATNEQYF
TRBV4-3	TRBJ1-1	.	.	TGCGCCAGCAGCCAAGAGTCCGGGGGAAGAACTGAAGCTTTCTTT	CASSQESGGRTEAFF
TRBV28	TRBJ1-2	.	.	TGTGCCAGCAGGGCCCCGAGGGGGTCCTATGGCTACACCTTC	CASRAPRGSYGYTF
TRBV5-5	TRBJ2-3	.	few	TGTGCCAGCAGCTTGGGGAGATCTCTAGCCGATACGCAGTATTTT	CASSLGRSLADTQYF
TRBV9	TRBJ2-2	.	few	TGTGCCAGCAGCGTAGGGTCCGTCGGGGAGCTGTTTTTT	CASSVGSVGELFF
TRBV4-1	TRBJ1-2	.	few	TGCGCCAGCAGCCAAGTGTATGACGGTGGCTACACCTTC	CASSQVYDGGYTF
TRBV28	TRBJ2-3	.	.	TGTGCCAGCAGTTTTCAGGGAGGGGGGGCAGATACGCAGTATTTT	CASSFQGGGADTQYF
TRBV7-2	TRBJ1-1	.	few	TGTGCCAGCAGCTCTAGGGGGGGAAGGACTGAAGCTTTCTTT	CASSSRGGRTEAFF
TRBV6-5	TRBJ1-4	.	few	TGTGCCAGTCAAAACCGGGGGGGTGAAAAACTGTTTTTT	CASQNRGGEKLFF
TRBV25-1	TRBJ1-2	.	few	TGTGCCAGCAGTGACAGCCTCAACTATGGCTACACCTTC	CASSDSLNYGYTF